This T cell receptor beta chain was recovered during a study of blood T cell repertoires in COVID-19. Turning to the study itself: COVID-19 samples, acute and convalescent, were from the United States, Italy and Spain.

As handled by the study authors: Amplification of reference gene primers provided the estimated nucleated cell counts. The table came from immunoSEQ multiplex PCR; TCRdb's copy has only in-frame clones and leaves some out. D and trimming come from the DNA, and the V and J calls and clone size come from that table. This repertoire shows about 180,000 clones, 81% found once; its top ten account for about 5.8%. After removal of 4 bases from V and 1 base from J, the junction contained 7 bases not matched to a gene. This CDR3 has 17 residues. Looked up from germline, CDR1 is SNHLY and CDR2 is FYNNEI. Study members were between roughly 18 and 100 years old and lived in 24 US regions. Donors were grouped by their self-reported clinical history.

The source of this sequence is a middle-aged woman with acute COVID-19. V and J are TRBV2 and TRBJ2-1; 10 bases match TRBD1. Sequencing was done on a sample of PBMCs or T cells enriched from blood (not recorded which). CDR3 loop: CASSGTRDRGSYNEQFF. In nucleotides, the CDR3 is TGTGCCAGCAGTGGAACCCGGGACAGGGGATCCTACAATGAGCAGTTCTTC.